Described below is a single T cell receptor (beta chain) sequence and its context. Repertoires were generated with immunoSEQ multiplex PCR, while TCRdb's copy carries only in-frame clones and drops some. Of about 180,000 clones listed, roughly three quarters are singletons. The data stem from a study of blood T cell repertoires in COVID-19. The CDR3 length is 14 residues. In germline, CDR1 is SGHNT, CDR2 YENEEA. Trimming removed 5 bases from V and 2 bases from J, with 12 bases in between. Cohorts were based on clinical histories the participants reported. A COVID-19 case was met by exposed participants within 2 weeks before study entry.

The TCR sequence derives from a man between 60 and 75 years old who had been exposed to COVID-19. Source material: PBMCs or T cells enriched from blood (not recorded which). This chain joins TRBV11-3 and TRBJ1-1; the D gene is possibly TRBD1 (6 bases). DNA of the CDR3: TGTGCCAGCAGCAGCAGGGACAAAAACACTGAAGCTTTCTTT. Translating gives CASSSRDKNTEAFF.